This T cell receptor beta chain was identified in a study of siplizumab effects on memory and regulatory T cells. Study results and limitations: Siplizumab gave mappable alloreactive CD4+ clones an average Treg-derived fraction of about 69%, against 25% to 30% in controls. Most alloreactive clones went unmapped to unstimulated subsets; only a minor fraction mapped. There appeared to be greater diversity in naive T cells than in memory cells, and naive T cells seemed major contributors to the alloresponse. With siplizumab, cumulative frequency of CD4+ memory-derived alloreactive sequences dropped significantly.

About this clone: Its antigen remains unknown.

Data came from immunoSEQ multiplex PCR; TCRdb stores just in-frame clones and leaves some out. The sample yields around 83,000 clones, 70% to 90% seen once. Sequences were obtained from CD4+ T cells sorted from blood. The receptor was derived from a human donor in good health.

The CDR3 nucleotides are TGCGCCAGCACCTTCACCCCGGGAGGAACTGAAGCTTTCTTT. Its protein is CASTFTPGGTEAFF. The chain uses TRBV5-1 and TRBJ1-1; D gene unclear. CDR1 is SGHRS and CDR2 is YFSETQ in the germline V gene. Trimming cost V 6 bases and J 5 bases, with 17 bases left between them. CDR3 length: 14 amino acids.